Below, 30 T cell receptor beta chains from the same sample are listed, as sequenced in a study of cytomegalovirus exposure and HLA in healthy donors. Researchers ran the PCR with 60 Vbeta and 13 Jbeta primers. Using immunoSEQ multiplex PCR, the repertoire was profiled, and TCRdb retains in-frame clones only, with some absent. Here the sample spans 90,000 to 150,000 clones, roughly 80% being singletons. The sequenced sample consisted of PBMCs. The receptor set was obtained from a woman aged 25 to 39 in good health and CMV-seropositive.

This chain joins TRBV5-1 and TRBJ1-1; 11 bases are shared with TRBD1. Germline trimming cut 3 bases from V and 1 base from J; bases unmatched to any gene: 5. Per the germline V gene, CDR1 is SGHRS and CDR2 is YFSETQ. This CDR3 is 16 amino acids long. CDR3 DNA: TGCGCCAGCAGCTCGAGGACAGGGGGCTGGAACACTGAAGCTTTCTTT. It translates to CASSSRTGGWNTEAFF.

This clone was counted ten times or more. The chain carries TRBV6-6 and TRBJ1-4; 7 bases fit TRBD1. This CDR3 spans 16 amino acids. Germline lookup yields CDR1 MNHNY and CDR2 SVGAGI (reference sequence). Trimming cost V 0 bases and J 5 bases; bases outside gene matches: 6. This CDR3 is CASSYSPGTDNEKLFF. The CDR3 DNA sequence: TGTGCCAGCAGTTACTCGCCCGGGACAGACAATGAAAAACTGTTTTTT.

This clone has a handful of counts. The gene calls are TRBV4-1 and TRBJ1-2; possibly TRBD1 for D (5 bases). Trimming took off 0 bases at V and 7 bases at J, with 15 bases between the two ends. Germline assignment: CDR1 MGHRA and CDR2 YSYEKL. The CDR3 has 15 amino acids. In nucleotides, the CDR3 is TGCGCCAGCAGCCAAGACGCAGGGATTCATCGTGGCTACACCTTC. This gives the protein CASSQDAGIHRGYTF.

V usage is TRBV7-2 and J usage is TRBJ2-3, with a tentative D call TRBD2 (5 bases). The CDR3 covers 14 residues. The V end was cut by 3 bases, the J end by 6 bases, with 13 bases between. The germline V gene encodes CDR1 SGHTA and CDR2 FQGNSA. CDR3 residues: CASSLGWEQDTQYF. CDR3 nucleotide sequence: TGTGCCAGCAGCTTGGGGTGGGAGCAGGATACGCAGTATTTT.

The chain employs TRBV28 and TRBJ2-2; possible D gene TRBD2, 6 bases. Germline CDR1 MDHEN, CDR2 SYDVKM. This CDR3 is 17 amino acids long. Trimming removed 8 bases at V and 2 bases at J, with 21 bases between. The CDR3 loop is CASLSGGNLINTGELFF. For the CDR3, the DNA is TGTGCCAGCCTCTCAGGAGGGAACCTGATTAACACCGGGGAGCTGTTTTTT.

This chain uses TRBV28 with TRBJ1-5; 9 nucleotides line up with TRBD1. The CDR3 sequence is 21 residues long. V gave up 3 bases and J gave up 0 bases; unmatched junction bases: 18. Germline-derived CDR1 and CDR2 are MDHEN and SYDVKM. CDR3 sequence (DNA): TGTGCCAGCAGTTTCCATCGCTCCCGGGACAGGGTAATTTATAGCAATCAGCCCCAGCATTTT. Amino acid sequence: CASSFHRSRDRVIYSNQPQHF.

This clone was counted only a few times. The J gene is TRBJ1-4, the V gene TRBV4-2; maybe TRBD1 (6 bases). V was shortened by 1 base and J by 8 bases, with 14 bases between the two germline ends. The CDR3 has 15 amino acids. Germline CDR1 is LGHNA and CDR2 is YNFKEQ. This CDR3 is CASSQGTADREKLFF. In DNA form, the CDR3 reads TGTGCCAGCAGCCAAGGGACAGCCGATCGAGAAAAACTGTTTTTT.

The CDR3 sequence is CASSLERAGAEQYF. The CDR3 region has the DNA TGTGCCAGCAGCTTAGAGAGGGCGGGGGCCGAGCAGTACTTC. V and J are TRBV7-2 and TRBJ2-7, with a tentative D call TRBD2 (7 bases). Per the germline V gene, CDR1 is SGHTA and CDR2 is FQGNSA. The CDR3 runs 14 residues. V shed 1 base and J shed 6 bases, with 13 bases lying between them.

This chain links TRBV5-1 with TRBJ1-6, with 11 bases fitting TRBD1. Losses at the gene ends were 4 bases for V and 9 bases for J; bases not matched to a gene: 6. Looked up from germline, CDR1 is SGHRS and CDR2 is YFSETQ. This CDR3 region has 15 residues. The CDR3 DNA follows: TGCGCCAGCAGCGCCCGGGACAGGGGGTCTTCACCCCTCCACTTT. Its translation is CASSARDRGSSPLHF.

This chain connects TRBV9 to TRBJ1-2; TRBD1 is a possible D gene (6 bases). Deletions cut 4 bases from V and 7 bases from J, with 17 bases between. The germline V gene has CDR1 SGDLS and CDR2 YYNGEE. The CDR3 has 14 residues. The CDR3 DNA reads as TGTGCCAGCAGCCCACTACAGGGACCGGGTGGCTACACCTTC. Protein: CASSPLQGPGGYTF.

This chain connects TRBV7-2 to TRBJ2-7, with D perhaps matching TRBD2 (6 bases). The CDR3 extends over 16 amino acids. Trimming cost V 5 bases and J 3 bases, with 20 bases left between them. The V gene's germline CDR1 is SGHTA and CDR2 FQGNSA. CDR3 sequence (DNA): TGTGCCAGCAGCGGTGGGGCGGGGCGGGCAGGCTACGAGCAGTACTTC. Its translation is CASSGGAGRAGYEQYF.

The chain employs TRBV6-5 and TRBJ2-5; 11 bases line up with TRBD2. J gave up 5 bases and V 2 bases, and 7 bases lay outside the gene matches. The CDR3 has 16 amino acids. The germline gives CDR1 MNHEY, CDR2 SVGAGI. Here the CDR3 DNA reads TGTGCCAGCAGTTACGAACTAGCGGGGGTCGGGGAGACCCAGTACTTC. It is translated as CASSYELAGVGETQYF.

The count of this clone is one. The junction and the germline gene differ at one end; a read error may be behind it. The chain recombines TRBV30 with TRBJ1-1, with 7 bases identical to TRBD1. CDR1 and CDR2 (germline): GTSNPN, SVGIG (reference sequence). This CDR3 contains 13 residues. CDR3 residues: CAWSEGGGTEALF. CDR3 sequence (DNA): TGTGCCTGGAGTGAAGGGGGCGGGACTGAAGCTCTCTTT.

The CDR3, as DNA: TGTGCCAGCAGTCTAGACGGTTACAATGAGCAGTTCTTC. It encodes CASSLDGYNEQFF. V is TRBV9 and J is TRBJ2-1; D is unresolved. Germline V gene lookup returns CDR1 SGDLS and CDR2 YYNGEE. V lost 5 bases and J 4 bases, leaving 10 bases between the germline ends. This CDR3 has 13 residues.

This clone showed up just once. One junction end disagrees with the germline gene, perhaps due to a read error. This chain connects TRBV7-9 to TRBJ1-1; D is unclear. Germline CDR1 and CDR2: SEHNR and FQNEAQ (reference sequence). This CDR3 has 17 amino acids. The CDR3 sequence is CSSSPLDRTLMNTEAFF. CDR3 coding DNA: TGTTCCAGCAGCCCATTGGACCGGACTCTAATGAACACTGAAGCTTTCTTT.

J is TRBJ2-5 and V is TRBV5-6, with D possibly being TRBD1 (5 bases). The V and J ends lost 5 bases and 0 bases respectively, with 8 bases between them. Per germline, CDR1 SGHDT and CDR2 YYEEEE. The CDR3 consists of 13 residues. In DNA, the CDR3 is TGTGCCAGCAGACCGACAGACCAAGAGACCCAGTACTTC. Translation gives CASRPTDQETQYF.

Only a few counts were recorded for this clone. The DNA of the CDR3 is TGTGCCAGCAGCGCCGAAGCGGGGGGGACCGGGGAGCTGTTTTTT. Translation gives CASSAEAGGTGELFF. This rearrangement joins TRBV9 to TRBJ2-2; 10 bases align to TRBD2. CDR3 size: 15 residues. V lost 3 bases and J lost 5; bases outside the gene matches: 4. The germline CDR1 and CDR2 sequences are SGDLS and YYNGEE.

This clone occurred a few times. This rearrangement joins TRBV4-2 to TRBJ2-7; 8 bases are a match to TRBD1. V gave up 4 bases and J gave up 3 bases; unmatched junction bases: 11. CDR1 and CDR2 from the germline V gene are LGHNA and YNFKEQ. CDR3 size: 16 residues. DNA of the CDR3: TGTGCCAGCAGCCGGGAAGGCTCGGGGACAGGCTACGAGCAGTACTTC. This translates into CASSREGSGTGYEQYF.

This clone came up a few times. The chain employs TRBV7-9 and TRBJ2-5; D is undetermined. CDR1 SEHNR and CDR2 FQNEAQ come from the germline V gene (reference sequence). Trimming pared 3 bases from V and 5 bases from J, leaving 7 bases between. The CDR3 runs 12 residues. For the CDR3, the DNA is TGTGCCAGCAGCTTCGGTCTGGAGACCCAGTACTTC. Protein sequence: CASSFGLETQYF.

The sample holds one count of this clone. For the CDR3, the DNA is TGTGCCAGTAGTATGGACAGGAGCTCCTATAATTCACCCCTCCACTTT. Translating gives CASSMDRSSYNSPLHF. This chain uses TRBV19 with TRBJ1-6; 7 bases match TRBD1. Unmatched junction bases numbered 2, after V lost 3 bases and J lost 0 bases. Looked up from germline, CDR1 is LNHDA and CDR2 is SQIVND (reference sequence). CDR3 size: 16 residues.

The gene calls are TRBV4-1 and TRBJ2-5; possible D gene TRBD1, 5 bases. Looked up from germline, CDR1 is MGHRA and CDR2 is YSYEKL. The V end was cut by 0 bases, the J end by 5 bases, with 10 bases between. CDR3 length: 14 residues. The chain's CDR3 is CASSQDPAGETQYF. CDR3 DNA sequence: TGCGCCAGCAGCCAAGACCCAGCAGGGGAGACCCAGTACTTC.

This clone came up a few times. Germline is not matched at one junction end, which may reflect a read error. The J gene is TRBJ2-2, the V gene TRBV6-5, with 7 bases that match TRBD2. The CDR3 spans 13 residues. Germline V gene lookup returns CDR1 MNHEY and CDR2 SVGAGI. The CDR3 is CGVGGDLTGELFF. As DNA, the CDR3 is TGCGGCGTGGGGGGGGATCTGACCGGGGAGCTGTTTTTT.

CDR3: CASSPIPTQETQYF. CDR3 DNA sequence: TGCGCCAGCAGTCCTATCCCCACCCAAGAGACCCAGTACTTC. This chain connects TRBV5-1 to TRBJ2-5, with no clear D. Germline lookup yields CDR1 SGHRS and CDR2 YFSETQ. This CDR3 contains 14 residues. V dropped 5 bases and J dropped 1 base, with 12 bases sitting between them. Supplemented by reference TRBV5-1 and TRBJ2-5, the full variable domain reads KAGVTQTPRYLIKTRGQQVTLSCSPISGHRSVSWYQQTPGQGLQFLFEYFSETQRNKGNFPGRFSGRQFSNSRSEMNVSTLELGDSALYLCASSPIPTQETQYFGPGTRLLVL.

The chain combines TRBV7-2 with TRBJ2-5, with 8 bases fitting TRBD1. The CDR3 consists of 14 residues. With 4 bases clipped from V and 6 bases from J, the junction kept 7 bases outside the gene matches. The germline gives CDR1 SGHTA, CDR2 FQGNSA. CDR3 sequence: CASSSNRGRKTQYF. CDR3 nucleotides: TGTGCCAGCAGCTCCAACAGGGGGAGGAAGACCCAGTACTTC. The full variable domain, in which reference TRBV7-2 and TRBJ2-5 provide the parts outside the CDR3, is GAGVSQSPSNKVTEKGKDVELRCDPISGHTALYWYRQSLGQGLEFLIYFQGNSAPDKSGLPSDRFSAERTGGSVSTLTIQRTQQEDSAVYLCASSSNRGRKTQYFGPGTRLLVL.

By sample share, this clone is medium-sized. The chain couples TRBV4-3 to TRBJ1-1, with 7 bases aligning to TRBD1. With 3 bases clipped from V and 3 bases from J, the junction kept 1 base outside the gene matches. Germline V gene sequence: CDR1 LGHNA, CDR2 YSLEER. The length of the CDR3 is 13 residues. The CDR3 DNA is TGCGCCAGCAGCCAGGGACAGTACACTGAAGCTTTCTTT. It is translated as CASSQGQYTEAFF.

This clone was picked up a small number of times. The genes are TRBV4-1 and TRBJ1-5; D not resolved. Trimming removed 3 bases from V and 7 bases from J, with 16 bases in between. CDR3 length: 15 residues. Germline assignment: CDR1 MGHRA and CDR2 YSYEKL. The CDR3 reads CASSQGGVGGQPQHF. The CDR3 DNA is TGCGCCAGCAGCCAGGGCGGGGTGGGTGGGCAGCCCCAGCATTTT.

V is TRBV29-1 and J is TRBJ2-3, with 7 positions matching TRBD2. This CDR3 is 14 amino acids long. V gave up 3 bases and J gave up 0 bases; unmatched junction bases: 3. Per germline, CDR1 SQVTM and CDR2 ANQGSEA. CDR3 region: CSVDLADSTDTQYF. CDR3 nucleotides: TGCAGCGTTGACCTAGCGGACAGCACAGATACGCAGTATTTT.

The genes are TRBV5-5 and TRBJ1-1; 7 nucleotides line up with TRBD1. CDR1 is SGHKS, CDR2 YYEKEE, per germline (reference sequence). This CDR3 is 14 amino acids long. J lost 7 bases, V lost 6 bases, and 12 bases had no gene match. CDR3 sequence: CASTYRDSQHEAFF. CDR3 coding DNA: TGTGCCAGCACCTACCGGGACAGCCAGCATGAAGCTTTCTTT.

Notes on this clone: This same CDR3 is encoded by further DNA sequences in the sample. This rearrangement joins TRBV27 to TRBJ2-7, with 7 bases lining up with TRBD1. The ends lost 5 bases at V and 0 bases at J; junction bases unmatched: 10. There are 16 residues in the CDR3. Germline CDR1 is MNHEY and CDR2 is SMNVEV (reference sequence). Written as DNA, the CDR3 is TGTGCCAGCAGTCTAGGGACAGACTTAGGCTCCTACGAGCAGTACTTC. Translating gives CASSLGTDLGSYEQYF.

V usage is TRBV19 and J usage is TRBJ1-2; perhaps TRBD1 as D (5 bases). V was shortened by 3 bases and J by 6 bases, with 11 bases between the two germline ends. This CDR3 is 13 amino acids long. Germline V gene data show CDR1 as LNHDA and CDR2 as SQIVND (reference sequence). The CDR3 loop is CASSIREVHGYTF. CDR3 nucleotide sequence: TGTGCCAGTAGTATCAGGGAAGTGCATGGCTACACCTTC.